A selection of T cell receptor beta chains follows, all from one sample in a study of beta chain features in type 1 diabetes. Assay used: immunoSEQ multiplex PCR; TCRdb lists only in-frame clones, some missing. The sample gives some 900,000 clones, about a sixth of which show up once; about 0.02% is in the top ten. Sequencing used naive CD4+ T cells from blood. These receptors were collected from a woman aged 18-29 years in good health. Both conserved end residues are part of each CDR3. A D gene is named only where the DNA matches it firmly. Clone size is given for some rows only: seen once, a few or many times, or a class if the clone is expanded.

V gene	clone size	J gene	D gene	CDR3 DNA	CDR3 protein
TRBV25-1	few	TRBJ2-1	TRBD2	TGTGCCAGCAGTGAATGGGCTAGCGGGACCCACAATGAGCAGTTCTTC	CASSEWASGTHNEQFF
TRBV7-3	few	TRBJ1-1	-	TGTGCCAGCAGCTCCCAATTTGGTTCTGAAGCTTTCTTT	CASSSQFGSEAFF
TRBV4-2	-	TRBJ2-1	TRBD2	TGTGCCAGCAGCCGCGGACTAGACCACAATGAGCAGTTCTTC	CASSRGLDHNEQFF
TRBV4-1	few	TRBJ2-1	-	TGCGCCAGCAGCCAAGATCTTCGCCGGGGGCCTAGCGATGAGCAGTTCTTC	CASSQDLRRGPSDEQFF
TRBV4-3	-	TRBJ2-3	TRBD1	TGCGCCAGCAGCCTCGGACAGGAGTGGGGTGTGCAGTATTTT	CASSLGQEWGVQYF
TRBV2	-	TRBJ2-7	-	TGTGCCAGCAGTGAAGCCGGCCAGGCCTACGAGCAGTACTTC	CASSEAGQAYEQYF
TRBV6-6	few	TRBJ1-1	-	TGTGCCAGCACCTTAGGTCAGGGGTACACTGAAGCTTTCTTT	CASTLGQGYTEAFF
TRBV25-1	few	TRBJ1-1	-	TGTGCCAGCAGTGAAAGCGACGGCACTGAAGCTTTCTTT	CASSESDGTEAFF
TRBV27	-	TRBJ2-7	-	TGTGCCAGCAGTCTGGGACAAGGGTCCTACGAGCAGTACTTC	CASSLGQGSYEQYF
TRBV27	few	TRBJ2-4	-	TGTGCCAGCAGTACCACAGACAGGACCTTAGCCAAAAACATTCAGTACTTC	CASSTTDRTLAKNIQYF
TRBV7-3	-	TRBJ2-3	-	TGTGCCAGCAGCCCACTGGGGCAGGACACAGATACGCAGTATTTT	CASSPLGQDTDTQYF
TRBV9	few	TRBJ2-5	TRBD2	TGTGCCAGCAGCGCCAGACCTAGCGGGAGGGTCCAAGAGACCCAGTACTTC	CASSARPSGRVQETQYF
TRBV7-9	few	TRBJ2-5	TRBD2	TGTGCCAGCAGCTTAGATTTGCGGGAGAGGGAGACCCAGTACTTC	CASSLDLRERETQYF
TRBV2	few	TRBJ2-1	-	TGTGCCAGCAGTGTTTACGCCAATGAGCAGTTCTTC	CASSVYANEQFF
TRBV18	few	TRBJ2-1	-	TGTGCCAGCTCACTTGCGGCCCCCTCCTACAATGAGCAGTTCTTC	CASSLAAPSYNEQFF
TRBV15	-	TRBJ2-1	TRBD1	TGTGCCACCAGCAGAGTCTCCGGGACAGCAATTTACAATGAGCAGTTCTTC	CATSRVSGTAIYNEQFF
TRBV7-9	few	TRBJ2-7	-	TGTGCCAGCAGCTTAGGCTCAGTGAAGGTAGACGAGCAGTACTTC	CASSLGSVKVDEQYF
TRBV25-1	-	TRBJ2-7	-	TGTGCCAGCAGCGCGTGGGGGGTATACGAGCAGTACTTC	CASSAWGVYEQYF
TRBV7-9	-	TRBJ2-7	TRBD1	TGTGCCAGCAGCCGATTAACTGGACAGGTAACCTACGAGCAGTACTTC	CASSRLTGQVTYEQYF
TRBV28	-	TRBJ2-6	-	TGTGCCAGCTTCGGGCAAGGTTCCGGGGCCAACGTCCTGACTTTC	CASFGQGSGANVLTF
TRBV7-2	-	TRBJ2-3	TRBD2	TGTGCCAGCAGCCCCAAACTAGCGGGAGTTGGCACAGATACGCAGTATTTT	CASSPKLAGVGTDTQYF
TRBV28	few	TRBJ2-7	-	TGTGCCAGCAGTTTAACAGGCTACGAGCAGTACTTC	CASSLTGYEQYF
TRBV19	few	TRBJ2-3	-	TGTGCCAGTAGCATGACTAGGGTGTCAGATACGCAGTATTTT	CASSMTRVSDTQYF
TRBV20-1	few	TRBJ2-3	-	TGCAGTGCTAGCAGCACACTCCAGTATTTT	CSASSTLQYF
TRBV28	few	TRBJ2-7	-	TGTGCCAGCAGTTGGTCATTTAGCGCGTCCTCCTACGAGCAGTACTTC	CASSWSFSASSYEQYF
TRBV28	few	TRBJ1-2	-	TGTGCCAGCAGTTTATCCAGGGCGCGCCGTGGCTACACCTTC	CASSLSRARRGYTF
TRBV2	few	TRBJ2-7	TRBD2	TGTGCCAGCAGTGAACAGTGGCTAGCGGGTGACTACGAGCAGTACTTC	CASSEQWLAGDYEQYF
TRBV11-1	few	TRBJ1-1	-	TGTGCCAGCAGCCCCCGGGGCTCAAGGAGGACTGAAGCTTTCTTT	CASSPRGSRRTEAFF
TRBV7-9	-	TRBJ1-5	-	TGTGCCAGCTCGACTTCGGGGGGTGGCAATCAGCCCCAGCATTTT	CASSTSGGGNQPQHF
TRBV6-7	-	TRBJ2-6	-	TGTGCCAGCAACCAGGACAGAGGTCCTTCTGGGGCCAACGTCCTGACTTTC	CASNQDRGPSGANVLTF
TRBV5-1	-	TRBJ2-1	TRBD2	TGCGCCAGCAGCATGACTAGCGGATCCTACAATGAGCAGTTCTTC	CASSMTSGSYNEQFF
TRBV7-9	-	TRBJ1-1	-	TGTGCCAGCAGCCCCAGGGTTGAAGCTTTCTTT	CASSPRVEAFF
TRBV2	few	TRBJ2-1	TRBD2	TGTGCCAGCAGTTGGCTAGCGGGATCCGGTGAGCAGTTCTTC	CASSWLAGSGEQFF
TRBV20-1	few	TRBJ1-2	TRBD1	TGCAGTGCTCCAGGGGGGCACGGCTACACCTTC	CSAPGGHGYTF
TRBV6-6	few	TRBJ2-4	-	TGTGCCAGCAGTTACCCCAGGACAGACCAAAACATTCAGTACTTC	CASSYPRTDQNIQYF
TRBV27	-	TRBJ2-7	TRBD2	TGTGCCAGCAGTTCACGGGCTAGCGGGAGATCCTACGAGCAGTACTTC	CASSSRASGRSYEQYF
TRBV7-9	-	TRBJ2-5	-	TGTGCCAGCAGCTTAGGATTGGAGACCCAGTACTTC	CASSLGLETQYF